A selection of T cell receptor beta chains follows, all from one sample in a study of blood T cell repertoires in COVID-19. Clones were read by immunoSEQ multiplex PCR, and TCRdb kept only the in-frame ones, dropping some. Of about 160,000 clones detected, around 90% appear once; the ten largest clones hold around 3%. Input material: peripheral blood. Source of these receptors: a man between 60 and 75 years old with acute or convalescent COVID-19. The CDR3 runs from the conserved cysteine through the conserved F or W. The D gene is left open where the match is weak. Size tells how often a clone was seen (once, few, many) or the class of an expanded clone, and some rows leave it out.

>NA|TRBV9|NA|TRBJ2-2
CASSGQGGTGELFF
TGTGCCAGCAGCGGACAGGGAGGCACCGGGGAGCTGTTTTTT
>NA|TRBV5-1|TRBD1|TRBJ2-1
CASSPSGQGTYNEQFF
TGCGCCAGCAGCCCCTCGGGACAGGGAACCTACAATGAGCAGTTCTTC
>NA|TRBV7-9|NA|TRBJ1-2
CASILPTGNYGYTF
TGTGCCAGCATCCTCCCCACAGGGAACTATGGCTACACCTTC
>NA|TRBV2|NA|TRBJ1-6
CASSDFRTANNSPLHF
TGTGCCAGCAGCGACTTCCGGACAGCCAATAATTCACCCCTCCACTTT
>NA|TRBV7-9|NA|TRBJ2-7
CASSHHLTGNSYEQYF
TGTGCCAGCAGCCACCACCTCACGGGGAACTCCTACGAGCAGTACTTC
>NA|TRBV7-6|TRBD2|TRBJ2-7
CASSLSAGGRIEQYF
TGTGCCAGCAGCTTATCCGCGGGGGGGCGGATCGAGCAGTACTTC
>NA|TRBV4-1|TRBD1|TRBJ1-1
CASSQGWDRQNTEAFF
TGCGCCAGCAGCCAAGGGTGGGACAGACAGAACACTGAAGCTTTCTTT
>NA|TRBV6-2/TRBV6-3|TRBD1|TRBJ1-2
CASSTLGGTHYGYTF
TGTGCCAGCAGTACCCTAGGGGGCACCCACTATGGCTACACCTTC
>once|TRBV19|NA|TRBJ1-6
CASSIGRNSYNSPLHF
TGTGCCAGTAGTATAGGGCGGAACTCCTATAATTCACCCCTCCACTTT
>NA|TRBV6-4|TRBD2|TRBJ2-4
CASSAPTSGGAGAKNIQYF
TGTGCCAGCAGTGCTCCGACTAGCGGGGGGGCTGGAGCCAAAAACATTCAGTACTTC
>NA|TRBV5-1|NA|TRBJ1-4
CASSPGKTATNEKLFF
TGCGCCAGCAGCCCCGGAAAGACAGCAACTAATGAAAAACTGTTTTTT
>NA|TRBV3-1/TRBV3-2|TRBD2|TRBJ2-1
CASKAESGGEQFF
TGTGCCAGCAAAGCAGAAAGCGGGGGTGAGCAGTTCTTC
>NA|TRBV2|TRBD1|TRBJ1-2
CASTLSGQGAMGGYTF
TGTGCCAGTACTCTGTCGGGACAGGGGGCGATGGGTGGCTACACCTTC
>NA|TRBV7-9|NA|TRBJ2-7
CASSLALPYGQYF
TGTGCCAGCAGCTTAGCTTTACCCTACGGGCAGTACTTC
>NA|TRBV19|NA|TRBJ1-2
CASRDTALHYGYTF
TGTGCCAGTAGGGACACGGCACTTCACTATGGCTACACCTTC
>NA|TRBV11-2|TRBD1|TRBJ1-4
CASTSIQGINEKLFF
TGTGCCAGCACCTCTATACAGGGGATTAATGAAAAACTGTTTTTT
>NA|TRBV4-2|NA|TRBJ1-2
CASSQAFGGVSNYGYTF
TGTGCCAGCAGCCAGGCCTTCGGAGGGGTTTCTAACTATGGCTACACCTTC
>NA|TRBV5-1|TRBD1|TRBJ2-7
CASSFQGETYEQYF
TGCGCCAGCAGCTTTCAGGGGGAGACCTACGAGCAGTACTTC
>NA|TRBV5-1|TRBD1|TRBJ1-6
CASSLAGLGRTGRTYNSPLHF
TGCGCCAGCAGCTTGGCCGGTCTAGGAAGGACAGGGAGAACCTATAATTCACCCCTCCACTTT
>few|TRBV2|TRBD1|TRBJ1-5
CASSENRGRSQPQHF
TGTGCCAGCAGTGAAAACAGGGGGCGGAGTCAGCCCCAGCATTTT
>NA|TRBV30|NA|TRBJ1-5
CAWASQDNQPQHF
TGTGCCTGGGCATCTCAGGATAATCAGCCCCAGCATTTT
>NA|TRBV5-6|NA|TRBJ1-5
CASSLGWGDADPRPQHF
TGTGCCAGCAGCTTGGGTTGGGGAGACGCGGACCCGCGGCCCCAGCATTTT
>NA|TRBV19|NA|TRBJ1-2
CANVTAYGYTF
TGTGCCAATGTGACAGCGTATGGCTACACCTTC
>NA|TRBV7-9|TRBD2|TRBJ2-3
CASSEGTSGGPTDTQYF
TGTGCCAGCAGCGAAGGGACTAGCGGGGGGCCCACAGATACGCAGTATTTT
>NA|TRBV27|NA|TRBJ1-5
CASSRVSGNQPQHF
TGTGCCAGCAGCAGGGTTTCTGGCAATCAGCCCCAGCATTTT
>NA|TRBV4-2|TRBD1|TRBJ1-1
CASSLGQGNTEAFF
TGTGCCAGCAGCCTCGGACAGGGGAACACTGAAGCTTTCTTT
>NA|TRBV24-1|TRBD1|TRBJ1-2
CATSDSGGYGYTF
TGTGCCACCAGTGATTCAGGGGGATATGGCTACACCTTC
>NA|TRBV5-1|NA|TRBJ2-1
CASSMEQVSYNEQFF
TGCGCCAGCAGCATGGAACAGGTCTCCTACAATGAGCAGTTCTTC
>once|TRBV5-1|NA|TRBJ2-7
CASRPTGRSSYEQYF
TGCGCCAGCAGACCGACAGGGAGGTCCTCCTACGAGCAGTACTTC
>NA|TRBV3-1/TRBV3-2|NA|TRBJ1-1
CASSQASVHTEAFF
TGTGCCAGCAGCCAAGCATCAGTGCACACTGAAGCTTTCTTT
>NA|TRBV5-6|NA|TRBJ1-1
CASSLRFPLNTEAFF
TGTGCCAGCAGCTTGCGGTTCCCGTTAAACACTGAAGCTTTCTTT
>NA|TRBV5-1|NA|TRBJ1-2
CASKETGTGYTF
TGCGCCAGCAAAGAAACAGGGACTGGCTACACCTTC
>NA|TRBV19|NA|TRBJ1-1
CASSRGMNTEAFF
TGTGCCAGTAGTCGAGGTATGAACACTGAAGCTTTCTTT
>NA|TRBV6-6|TRBD2|TRBJ2-1
CASTKSRGGANNEQFF
TGTGCCAGCACTAAATCTCGCGGGGGGGCTAACAATGAGCAGTTCTTC
>NA|TRBV7-6|TRBD1|TRBJ2-1
CASSAYRGEQFF
TGTGCCAGCAGCGCCTACAGGGGTGAGCAGTTCTTC
>NA|TRBV7-6|TRBD1|TRBJ1-2
CASSLGPPGTGGYYTF
TGTGCCAGCAGCTTAGGGCCCCCCGGGACAGGGGGTTACTACACCTTC
>NA|TRBV9|NA|TRBJ1-2
CASSVGAESNYGYTF
TGTGCCAGCAGCGTAGGGGCAGAGAGTAACTATGGCTACACCTTC
>NA|TRBV7-2|TRBD1|TRBJ1-6
CASSYPRDRNNSPLHF
TGTGCCAGCAGCTACCCCCGGGACAGGAATAATTCACCCCTCCACTTT
>NA|TRBV5-1|TRBD1|TRBJ2-5
CASRVSRTGKETQYF
TGCGCCAGCCGCGTATCTCGGACAGGAAAAGAGACCCAGTACTTC
>NA|TRBV5-1|NA|TRBJ1-4
CASSLGGRGATNEKLFF
TGCGCCAGCAGCTTGGGGGGGCGAGGAGCAACTAATGAAAAACTGTTTTTT
>NA|TRBV5-1|TRBD1|TRBJ2-6
CASSPQGQGAPGANVLTF
TGCGCCAGCAGCCCCCAGGGGCAGGGGGCGCCGGGGGCCAACGTCCTGACTTTC
>NA|TRBV27|TRBD1|TRBJ1-2
CASSPTGGIAFRF
TGTGCCAGCAGTCCGACAGGGGGGATTGCTTTCCGCTTC
>NA|TRBV9|TRBD2|TRBJ2-5
CASSVVPSGGQETQYF
TGTGCCAGCAGCGTAGTACCTAGCGGGGGGCAAGAGACCCAGTACTTC
>NA|TRBV24-1|TRBD2|TRBJ2-3
CATSGGGPDTQYF
TGTGCCACCAGTGGCGGGGGGCCCGATACGCAGTATTTT
>NA|TRBV3-1/TRBV3-2|TRBD1|TRBJ1-2
CASSNRDREIYGYTF
TGTGCCAGCAGCAACCGGGACAGGGAAATTTATGGCTACACCTTC
>NA|TRBV4-3|NA|TRBJ1-1
CASSQDPTDKTEAFF
TGCGCCAGCAGCCAAGATCCAACAGACAAAACTGAAGCTTTCTTT
>NA|TRBV6-5|NA|TRBJ1-2
CASKLRGLYYGYTF
TGTGCCAGCAAATTGAGAGGACTCTACTATGGCTACACCTTC
>NA|TRBV5-4|TRBD2|TRBJ2-7
CASSLGLAGVYEQYF
TGTGCCAGCAGCTTGGGACTAGCGGGGGTCTACGAGCAGTACTTC
>NA|TRBV30|NA|TRBJ1-3
CAWSPDSSGNTIYF
TGTGCCTGGAGTCCCGACAGCTCTGGAAACACCATATATTTT